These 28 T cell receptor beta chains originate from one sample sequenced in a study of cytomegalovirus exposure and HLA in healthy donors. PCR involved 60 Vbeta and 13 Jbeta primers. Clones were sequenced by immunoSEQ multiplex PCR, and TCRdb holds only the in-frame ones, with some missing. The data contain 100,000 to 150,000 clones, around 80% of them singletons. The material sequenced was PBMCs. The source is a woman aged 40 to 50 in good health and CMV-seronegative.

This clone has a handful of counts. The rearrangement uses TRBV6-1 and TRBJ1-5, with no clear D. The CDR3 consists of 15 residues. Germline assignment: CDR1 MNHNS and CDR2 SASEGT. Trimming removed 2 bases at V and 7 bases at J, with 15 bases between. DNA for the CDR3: TGTGCCAGCAGTGAATCGGGAGGCTTCGGGCAGCCCCAGCATTTT. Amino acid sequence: CASSESGGFGQPQHF.

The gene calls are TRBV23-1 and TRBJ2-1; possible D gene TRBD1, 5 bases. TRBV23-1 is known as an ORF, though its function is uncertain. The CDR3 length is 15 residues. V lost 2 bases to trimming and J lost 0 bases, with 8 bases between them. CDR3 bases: TGCGCCAGCAGTCAAGCTAGGGGCTCCTACAATGAGCAGTTCTTC. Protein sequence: CASSQARGSYNEQFF.

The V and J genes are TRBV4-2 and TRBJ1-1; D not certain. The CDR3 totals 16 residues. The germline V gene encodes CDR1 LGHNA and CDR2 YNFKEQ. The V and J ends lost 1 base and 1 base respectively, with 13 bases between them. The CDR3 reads CASSQARCEANTEAFF. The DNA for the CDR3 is TGTGCCAGCAGCCAAGCCCGATGCGAAGCGAACACTGAAGCTTTCTTT.

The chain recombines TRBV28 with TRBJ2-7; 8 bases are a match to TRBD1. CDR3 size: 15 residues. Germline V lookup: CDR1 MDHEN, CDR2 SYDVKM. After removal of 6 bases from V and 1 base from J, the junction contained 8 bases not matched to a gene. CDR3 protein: CASRPGTGPSYEQYF. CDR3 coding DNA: TGTGCCAGCAGGCCGGGGACAGGCCCTTCCTACGAGCAGTACTTC.

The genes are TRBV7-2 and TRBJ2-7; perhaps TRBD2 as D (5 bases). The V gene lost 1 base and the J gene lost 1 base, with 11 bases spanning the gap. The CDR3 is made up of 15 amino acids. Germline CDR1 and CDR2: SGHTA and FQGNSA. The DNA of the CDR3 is TGTGCCAGCAGCTTAGGAGGGCCTCTATCCTACGAGCAGTACTTC. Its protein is CASSLGGPLSYEQYF.

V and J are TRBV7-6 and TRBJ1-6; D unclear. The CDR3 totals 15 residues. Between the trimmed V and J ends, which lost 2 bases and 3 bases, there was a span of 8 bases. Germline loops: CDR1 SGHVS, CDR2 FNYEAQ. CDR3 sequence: CASSLSQRYNSPLHF. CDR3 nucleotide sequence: TGTGCCAGCAGCTTAAGTCAGCGCTATAATTCACCCCTCCACTTT.

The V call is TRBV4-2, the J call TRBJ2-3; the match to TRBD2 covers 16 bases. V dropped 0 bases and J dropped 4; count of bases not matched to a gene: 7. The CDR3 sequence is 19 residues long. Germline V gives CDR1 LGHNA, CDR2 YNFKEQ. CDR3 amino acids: CASSQDGGTSGRGPDTQYF. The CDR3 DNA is TGTGCCAGCAGCCAAGATGGGGGGACTAGCGGGAGGGGGCCAGATACGCAGTATTTT.

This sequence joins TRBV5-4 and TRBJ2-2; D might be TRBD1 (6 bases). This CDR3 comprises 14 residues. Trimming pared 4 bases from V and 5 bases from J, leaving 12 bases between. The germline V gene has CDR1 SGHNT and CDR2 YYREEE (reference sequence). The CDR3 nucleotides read TGTGCCAGCAGCCCCACAGGGTGGACCGGGGAGCTGTTTTTT. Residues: CASSPTGWTGELFF.

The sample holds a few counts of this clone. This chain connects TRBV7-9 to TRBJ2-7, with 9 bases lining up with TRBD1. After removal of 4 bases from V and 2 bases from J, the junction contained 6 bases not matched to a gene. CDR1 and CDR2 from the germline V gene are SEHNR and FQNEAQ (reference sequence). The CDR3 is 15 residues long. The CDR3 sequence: CASSWGQGLTYEQYF. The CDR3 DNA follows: TGTGCCAGCAGCTGGGGACAGGGCCTTACCTACGAGCAGTACTTC.

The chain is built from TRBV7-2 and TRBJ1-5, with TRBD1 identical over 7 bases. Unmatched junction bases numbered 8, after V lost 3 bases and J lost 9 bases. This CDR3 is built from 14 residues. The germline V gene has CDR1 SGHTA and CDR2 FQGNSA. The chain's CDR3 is CASSLTGPEGPQHF. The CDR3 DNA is TGTGCCAGCAGCTTGACAGGGCCCGAGGGGCCCCAGCATTTT.

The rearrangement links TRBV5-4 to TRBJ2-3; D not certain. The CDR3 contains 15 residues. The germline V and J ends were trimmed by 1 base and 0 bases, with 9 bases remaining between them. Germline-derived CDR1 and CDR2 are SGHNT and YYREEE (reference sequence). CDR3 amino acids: CASSLRQTSTDTQYF. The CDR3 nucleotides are TGTGCCAGCAGCTTGAGGCAGACTAGCACAGATACGCAGTATTTT. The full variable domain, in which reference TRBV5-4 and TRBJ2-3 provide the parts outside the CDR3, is ETGVTQSPTHLIKTRGQQVTLRCSSQSGHNTVSWYQQALGQGPQFIFQYYREEENGRGNFPPRFSGLQFPNYSSELNVNALELDDSALYLCASSLRQTSTDTQYFGPGTRLTVL.

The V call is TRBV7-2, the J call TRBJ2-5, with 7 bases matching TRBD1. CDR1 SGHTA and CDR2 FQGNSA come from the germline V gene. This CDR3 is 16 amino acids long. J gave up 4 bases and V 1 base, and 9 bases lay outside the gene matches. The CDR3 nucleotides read TGTGCCAGCAGCTTAGTCGAGACAGGGTTGGGAGAGACCCAGTACTTC. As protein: CASSLVETGLGETQYF.

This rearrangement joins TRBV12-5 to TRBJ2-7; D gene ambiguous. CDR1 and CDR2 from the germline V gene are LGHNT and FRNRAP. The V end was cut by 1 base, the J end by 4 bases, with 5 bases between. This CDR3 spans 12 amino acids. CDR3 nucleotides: TGTGCTAGTGGTTTGGCAACTTACGAGCAGTACTTC. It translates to CASGLATYEQYF.

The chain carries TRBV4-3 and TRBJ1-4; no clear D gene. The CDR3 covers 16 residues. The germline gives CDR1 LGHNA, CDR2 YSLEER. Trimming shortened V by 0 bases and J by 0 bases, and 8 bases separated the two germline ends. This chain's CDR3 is CASSQEIFATNEKLFF. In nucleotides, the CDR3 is TGCGCCAGCAGCCAAGAAATATTTGCAACTAATGAAAAACTGTTTTTT.

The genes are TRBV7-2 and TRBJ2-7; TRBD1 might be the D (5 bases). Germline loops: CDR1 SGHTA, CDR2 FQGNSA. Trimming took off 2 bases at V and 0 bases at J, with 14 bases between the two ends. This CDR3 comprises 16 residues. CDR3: CASSLNWGRISYEQYF. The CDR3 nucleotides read TGTGCCAGCAGCTTAAATTGGGGCCGGATCTCCTACGAGCAGTACTTC.

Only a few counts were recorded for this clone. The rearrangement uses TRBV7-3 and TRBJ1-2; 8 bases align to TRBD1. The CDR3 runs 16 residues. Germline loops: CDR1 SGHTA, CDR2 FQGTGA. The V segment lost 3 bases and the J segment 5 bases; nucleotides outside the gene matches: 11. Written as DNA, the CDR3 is TGTGCCAGCAGCTTGGCAGGGGGCGATGGGATTTATGGCTACACCTTC. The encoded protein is CASSLAGGDGIYGYTF.

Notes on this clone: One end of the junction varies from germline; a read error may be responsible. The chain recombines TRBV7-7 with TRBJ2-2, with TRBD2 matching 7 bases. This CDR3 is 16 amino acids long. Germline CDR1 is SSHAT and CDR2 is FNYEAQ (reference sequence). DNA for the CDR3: TGTGCTAGCAGCGTCGGGAGGACGATTAACACCGGGGAGCTGTTTTTT. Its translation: CASSVGRTINTGELFF.

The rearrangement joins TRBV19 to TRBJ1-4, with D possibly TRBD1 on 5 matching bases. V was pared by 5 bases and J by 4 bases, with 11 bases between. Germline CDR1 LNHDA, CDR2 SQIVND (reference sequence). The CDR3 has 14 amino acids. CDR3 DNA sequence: TGTGCCAGTAGTGTCCAGGGAGGTAATGAAAAACTGTTTTTT. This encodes CASSVQGGNEKLFF.

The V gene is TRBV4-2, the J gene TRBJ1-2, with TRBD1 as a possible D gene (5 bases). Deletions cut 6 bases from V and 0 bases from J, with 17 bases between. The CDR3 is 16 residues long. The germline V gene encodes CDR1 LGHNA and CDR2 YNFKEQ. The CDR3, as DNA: TGTGCCAGCAGGAGTTCGGGACTGTACTCTAACTATGGCTACACCTTC. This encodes CASRSSGLYSNYGYTF.

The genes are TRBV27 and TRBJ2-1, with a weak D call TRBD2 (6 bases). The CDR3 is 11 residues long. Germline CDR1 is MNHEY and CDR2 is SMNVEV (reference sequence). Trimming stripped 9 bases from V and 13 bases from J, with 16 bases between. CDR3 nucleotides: TGTGCCAGTTACGACCGGGACTTTCAGTTCTTC. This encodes CASYDRDFQFF.

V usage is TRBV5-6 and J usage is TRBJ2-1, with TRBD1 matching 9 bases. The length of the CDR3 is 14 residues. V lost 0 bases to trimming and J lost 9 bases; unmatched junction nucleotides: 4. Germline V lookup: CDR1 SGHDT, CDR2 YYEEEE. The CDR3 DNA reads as TGTGCCAGCAGCTTGGGGACAGGGGTGAGTGAGCAGTTCTTC. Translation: CASSLGTGVSEQFF.

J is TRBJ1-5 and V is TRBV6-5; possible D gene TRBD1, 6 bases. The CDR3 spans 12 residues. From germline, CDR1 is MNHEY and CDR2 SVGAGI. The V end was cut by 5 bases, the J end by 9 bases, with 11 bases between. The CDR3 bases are TGTGCCAGCAGTGGAAGGGGGGGGCCCCAGCATTTT. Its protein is CASSGRGGPQHF.

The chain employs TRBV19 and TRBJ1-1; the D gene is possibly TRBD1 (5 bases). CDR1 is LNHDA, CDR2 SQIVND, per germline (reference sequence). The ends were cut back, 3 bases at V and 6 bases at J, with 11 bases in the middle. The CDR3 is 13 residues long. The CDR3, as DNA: TGTGCCAGTAGTATTCGGCAGGGCGCTGAAGCTTTCTTT. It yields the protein CASSIRQGAEAFF.

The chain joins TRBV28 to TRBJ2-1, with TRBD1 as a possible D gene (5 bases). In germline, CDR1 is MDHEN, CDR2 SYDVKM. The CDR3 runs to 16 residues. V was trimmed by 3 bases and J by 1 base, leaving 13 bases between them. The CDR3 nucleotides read TGTGCCAGCAGTTTCCGCCGACAGTATTCCTACAATGAGCAGTTCTTC. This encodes CASSFRRQYSYNEQFF. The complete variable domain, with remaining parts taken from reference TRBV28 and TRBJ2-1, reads DVKVTQSSRYLVKRTGEKVFLECVQDMDHENMFWYRQDPGLGLRLIYFSYDVKMKEKGDIPEGYSVSREKKERFSLILESASTNQTSMYLCASSFRRQYSYNEQFFGPGTRLTVL.

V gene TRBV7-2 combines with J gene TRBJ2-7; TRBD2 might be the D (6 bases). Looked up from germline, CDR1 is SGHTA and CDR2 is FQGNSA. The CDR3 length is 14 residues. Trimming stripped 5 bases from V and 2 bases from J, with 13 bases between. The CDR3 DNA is TGTGCCAGCAGCCCCTTCGGGGGTGCCTACGAGCAGTACTTC. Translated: CASSPFGGAYEQYF. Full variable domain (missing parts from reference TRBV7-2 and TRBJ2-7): GAGVSQSPSNKVTEKGKDVELRCDPISGHTALYWYRQSLGQGLEFLIYFQGNSAPDKSGLPSDRFSAERTGGSVSTLTIQRTQQEDSAVYLCASSPFGGAYEQYFGPGTRLTVT.

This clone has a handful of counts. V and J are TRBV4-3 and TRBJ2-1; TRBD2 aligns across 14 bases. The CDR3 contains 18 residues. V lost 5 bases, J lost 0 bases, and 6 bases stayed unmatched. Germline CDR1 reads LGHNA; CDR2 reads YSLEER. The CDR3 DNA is TGCGCCAGCAGCAAAGGACTAGCGGGAGGTCTCTCCTACAATGAGCAGTTCTTC. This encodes CASSKGLAGGLSYNEQFF.

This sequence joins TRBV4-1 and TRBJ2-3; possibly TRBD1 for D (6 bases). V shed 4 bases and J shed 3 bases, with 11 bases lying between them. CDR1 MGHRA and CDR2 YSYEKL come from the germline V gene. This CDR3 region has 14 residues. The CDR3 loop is CASSRQAGTDTQYF. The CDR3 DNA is TGCGCCAGCAGCCGACAGGCTGGGACAGATACGCAGTATTTT.

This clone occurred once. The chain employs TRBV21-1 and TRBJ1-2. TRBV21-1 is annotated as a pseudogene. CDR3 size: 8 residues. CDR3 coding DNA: TGTGCCGCGGTCTACTACACCTTC. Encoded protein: CAAVYYTF.